This T cell receptor (beta chain) was profiled in a study of T cells after yellow fever vaccination. Germline V lookup: CDR1 MNHEY, CDR2 SVGEGT. This CDR3 is built from 14 residues. The V and J ends lost 0 bases and 13 bases respectively, with 13 bases between them. Of note for this clonotype: Its antigen is as yet unknown.

Whole-study findings and limits: Few clonotypes appeared in both CD4 and CD8 compartments. Weaker, the secondary response peaked sooner, at day 5 versus 15.

It was through 5'RACE template switching that TCR cDNA was made, with a universal primer site and UMIs added. MiXCR, run by TCRdb on the 5' RACE reads, gives a single entry per CDR3 protein. The sample has 250,000 to 300,000 distinct CDR3 sequences; around 4.9% are singletons. The chain couples TRBV6-2 or TRBV6-3 to TRBJ1-6; D might be TRBD1 (6 bases). Sequenced material: CD4+ T cells sorted from PBMCs, taken on the day of the yellow fever booster vaccination. The receptor was derived from a man between 18 and 29 years old who received the YFV17D yellow fever vaccine. The CDR3 DNA sequence: TGTGCCAGCAGTTACTCGTGGGCAGGGGCCCCCCTCCACTTT. Translating gives CASSYSWAGAPLHF.